This record covers a single TCR beta chain. These data originate in a study of cytomegalovirus exposure and HLA in healthy donors. Trimming removed 7 bases from V and 4 bases from J, with 14 bases in between. Germline V lookup: CDR1 SGHVS, CDR2 FQNEAQ. This CDR3 contains 13 residues. The PCR had 60 Vbeta and 13 Jbeta primers. Profiling relied on immunoSEQ multiplex PCR, and the TCRdb table lists in-frame clones only, not all of them. This table has more than 200,000 clones, approximately 80% appearing once. Sequenced sample: PBMCs. The rearrangement uses TRBV7-8 and TRBJ2-7, with D maybe TRBD1 (6 bases). This receptor was obtained from a girl aged 2 to 9 in good health and CMV-seronegative. The DNA of the CDR3 is TGTGCCAGCATGTTGTTAGGGGGTTACGAGCAGTACTTC. Amino acids: CASMLLGGYEQYF.